A single sample is the source of the 11 T cell receptor beta chains below, sequenced in a study of CXCR3-negative and CXCR3-positive naive CD8 T cells. The libraries of TRB cDNA were prepared using 5' RACE with UMI labels. One entry per CDR3 protein, without DNA, is what TCRdb gives after re-calling the 5' RACE reads. The table lists roughly 48,000 distinct CDR3 sequences. The sequencing input was memory CD8+ T cells from blood. These TCRs come from a human donor in good health. Some clones in this sample may be carry-over from other donors' samples.

The chain uses TRBV20-1 and TRBJ1-5. Germline-derived CDR1 and CDR2 are DFQATT and SNEGSKA (reference sequence). There are 18 residues in the CDR3. The CDR3 is CSAGNIRTPGTIGQPQHF.

The J gene is TRBJ1-2, the V gene TRBV9; TCRdb's D call, TRBD1, is unchecked because there is no DNA. The CDR3 contains 13 residues. Germline assignment: CDR1 SGDLS and CDR2 YYNGEE. The CDR3 sequence is CASSDRGESGYTF.

The chain has TRBV28 and TRBJ2-7; there is no DNA to check the TCRdb D call of TRBD1. CDR1 is MDHEN and CDR2 is SYDVKM in the germline V gene. CDR3 length: 14 residues. The CDR3 reads CASSLNRGYYEQYF.

The V and J genes are TRBV28 and TRBJ2-2; TCRdb returns TRBD2, unconfirmable since there is no DNA. Looked up from germline, CDR1 is MDHEN and CDR2 is SYDVKM. The CDR3 runs to 17 residues. CDR3 in amino acids: CASSDRGGLDVGGELFF.

V and J are TRBV20-1 and TRBJ2-1. The germline gives CDR1 DFQATT, CDR2 SNEGSKA (reference sequence). The CDR3 is 13 residues long. The CDR3 region is CSASVGDYNEQFF.

The chain has TRBV28 and TRBJ2-1; no DNA is available, so the TRBD2 call from TCRdb remains unchecked. Per the germline V gene, CDR1 is MDHEN and CDR2 is SYDVKM. This CDR3 region has 15 residues. CDR3 residues: CASRSTSGRMNEQFF.

The rearrangement uses TRBV30 and TRBJ2-5; TCRdb's D call of TRBD1 is untestable without DNA. From germline, CDR1 is GTSNPN and CDR2 SVGIG (reference sequence). The CDR3 extends over 13 amino acids. The CDR3 is CAWSRTVGETQYF. The variable domain in full, completed from reference TRBV30 and TRBJ2-5, reads SQTIHQWPATLVQPVGSPLSLECTVEGTSNPNLYWYRQAAGRGLQLLFYSVGIGQISSEVPQNLSASRPQDRQFILSSKKLLLSDSGFYLCAWSRTVGETQYFGPGTRLLVL.

The chain combines TRBV29-1 with TRBJ2-1; TCRdb reports TRBD2, a call that lacks DNA to check it against. The CDR3 extends over 15 amino acids. Germline V lookup: CDR1 SQVTM, CDR2 ANQGSEA. The CDR3 protein is CSVEGTGTSYNEQFF.

This chain uses TRBV6-5 with TRBJ1-5; TCRdb gives TRBD1 as the D gene, but with no DNA this cannot be confirmed. This CDR3 is 15 amino acids long. The V gene's germline CDR1 is MNHEY and CDR2 SVGAGI. CDR3 protein: CASSHRQDSNQPQHF.

V is TRBV29-1 and J is TRBJ1-2. This CDR3 region has 14 residues. Germline V lookup: CDR1 SQVTM, CDR2 ANQGSEA. The CDR3 loop is CSVEDLWGRGGYTF.

The chain links TRBV28 to TRBJ2-2; TCRdb's D call of TRBD2 is untestable without DNA. CDR1 and CDR2 from the germline V gene are MDHEN and SYDVKM. The CDR3 sequence is 19 residues long. CDR3 region: CASSLWSPSGGHNTGELFF.